This is a list of T cell receptor beta chains from one sample in a study of blood T cell repertoires in COVID-19. Produced via immunoSEQ multiplex PCR; TCRdb's table is partial and in-frame only. The sample has about 240,000 clones, 70% to 90% seen once; the top ten hold over 5.5%. The source material was peripheral blood. The receptors shown here come from an older woman with active or convalescent COVID-19. CDR3s include the opening cysteine and the closing phenylalanine or tryptophan. The order of the fields is CDR3 length, J gene, V gene, clone size, D gene, CDR3 protein, CDR3 DNA. The D gene is left open where the match is weak. A clone size is listed for some rows: how often the clone was seen (once, few, many), or a class if it is expanded.

>17|TRBJ2-2|TRBV7-3|.|TRBD2
CASSLMGGSMNTGELFF
TGTGCCAGCAGCTTAATGGGCGGGAGTATGAACACCGGGGAGCTGTTTTTT
>14|TRBJ1-1|TRBV7-9|.|.
CASSHRVGGTEAFF
TGTGCCAGCAGCCACAGGGTTGGGGGCACTGAAGCTTTCTTT
>15|TRBJ1-3|TRBV13|.|.
CASSLGTVAGNTIYF
TGTGCCAGCAGCTTAGGAACAGTGGCTGGAAACACCATATATTTT
>13|TRBJ1-2|TRBV7-2|.|TRBD1
CASSFRDRYGYTF
TGTGCCAGCAGCTTCCGGGACAGATATGGCTACACCTTC
>15|TRBJ2-2|TRBV2|few|.
CASSRDGGNTGELFF
TGTGCCAGCAGTCGCGACGGGGGAAACACCGGGGAGCTGTTTTTT
>17|TRBJ2-5|TRBV9|.|TRBD2
CASSVGEAGGPLETQYF
TGTGCCAGCAGCGTAGGGGAAGCGGGGGGGCCCTTGGAGACCCAGTACTTC
>12|TRBJ1-1|TRBV11-2|.|.
CASSPRTVEAFF
TGTGCCAGCAGCCCCCGGACAGTTGAAGCTTTCTTT
>12|TRBJ1-1|TRBV5-4|few|TRBD1
CASSYGQGEAFF
TGTGCCAGCAGCTACGGACAGGGTGAAGCTTTCTTT
>14|TRBJ2-3|TRBV9|.|.
CASSVLGGTDTQYF
TGTGCCAGCAGCGTATTAGGGGGCACAGATACGCAGTATTTT
>13|TRBJ1-1|TRBV19|.|.
CARDTLGITEAFF
TGTGCCAGGGACACCCTGGGGATCACTGAAGCTTTCTTT